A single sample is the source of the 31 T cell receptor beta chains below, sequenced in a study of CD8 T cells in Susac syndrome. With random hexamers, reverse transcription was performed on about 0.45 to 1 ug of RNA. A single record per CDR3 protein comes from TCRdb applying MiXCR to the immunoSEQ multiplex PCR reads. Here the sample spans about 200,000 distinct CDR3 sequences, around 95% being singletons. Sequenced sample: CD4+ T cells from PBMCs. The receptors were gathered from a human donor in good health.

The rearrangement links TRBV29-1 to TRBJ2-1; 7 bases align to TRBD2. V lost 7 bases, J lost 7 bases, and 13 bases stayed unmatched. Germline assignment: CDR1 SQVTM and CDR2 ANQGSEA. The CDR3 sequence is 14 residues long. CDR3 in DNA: TGCAGCGCCGCTCAGGCTAGCGGAGGGAATGAGCAGTTCTTC. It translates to CSAAQASGGNEQFF.

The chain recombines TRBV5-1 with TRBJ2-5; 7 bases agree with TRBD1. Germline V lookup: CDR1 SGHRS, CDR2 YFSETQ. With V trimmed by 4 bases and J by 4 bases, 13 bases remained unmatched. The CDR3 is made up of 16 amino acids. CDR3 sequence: CASSRTSSRGSETQYF. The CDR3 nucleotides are TGCGCCAGCAGCCGGACCTCGTCCAGGGGGTCAGAGACCCAGTACTTC.

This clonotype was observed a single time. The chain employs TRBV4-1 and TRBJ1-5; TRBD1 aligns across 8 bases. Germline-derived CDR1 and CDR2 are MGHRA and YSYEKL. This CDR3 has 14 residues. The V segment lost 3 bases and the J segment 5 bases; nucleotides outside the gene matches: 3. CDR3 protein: CASSQGQEYQPQHF. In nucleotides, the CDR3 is TGCGCCAGCAGCCAGGGACAGGAGTATCAGCCCCAGCATTTT.

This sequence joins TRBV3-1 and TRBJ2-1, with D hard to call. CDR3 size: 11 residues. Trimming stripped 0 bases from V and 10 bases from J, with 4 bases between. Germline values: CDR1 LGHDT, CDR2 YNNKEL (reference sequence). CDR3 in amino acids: CASSQDREQFF. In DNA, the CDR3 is TGTGCCAGCAGCCAAGATCGGGAGCAGTTCTTC.

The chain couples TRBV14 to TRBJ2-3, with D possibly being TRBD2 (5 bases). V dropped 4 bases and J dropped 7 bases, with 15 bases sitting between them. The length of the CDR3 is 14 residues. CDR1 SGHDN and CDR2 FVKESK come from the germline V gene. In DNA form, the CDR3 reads TGTGCCAGCAGCCCCTCGAGGGTCGGGAATACGCAGTATTTT. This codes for CASSPSRVGNTQYF.

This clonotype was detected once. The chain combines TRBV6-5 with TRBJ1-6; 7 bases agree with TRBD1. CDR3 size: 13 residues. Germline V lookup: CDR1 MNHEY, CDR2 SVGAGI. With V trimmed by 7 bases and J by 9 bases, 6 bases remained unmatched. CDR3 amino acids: CASMPQGGSPLHF. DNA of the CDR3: TGTGCCAGCATGCCCCAGGGGGGTTCACCCCTCCACTTT.

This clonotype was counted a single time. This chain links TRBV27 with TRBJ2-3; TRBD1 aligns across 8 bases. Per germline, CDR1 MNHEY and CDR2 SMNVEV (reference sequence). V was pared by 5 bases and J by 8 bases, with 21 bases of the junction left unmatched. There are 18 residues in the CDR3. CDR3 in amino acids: CASSPTADRAVIRGTQYF. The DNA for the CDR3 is TGTGCCAGCAGTCCGACTGCGGACAGGGCGGTGATCAGGGGTACGCAGTATTTT.

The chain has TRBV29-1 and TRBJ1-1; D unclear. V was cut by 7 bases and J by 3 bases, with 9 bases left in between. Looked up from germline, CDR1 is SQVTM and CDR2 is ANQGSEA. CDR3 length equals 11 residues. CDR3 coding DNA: TGCAGCGCCGACGGGGACACTGAAGCTTTCTTT. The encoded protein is CSADGDTEAFF.

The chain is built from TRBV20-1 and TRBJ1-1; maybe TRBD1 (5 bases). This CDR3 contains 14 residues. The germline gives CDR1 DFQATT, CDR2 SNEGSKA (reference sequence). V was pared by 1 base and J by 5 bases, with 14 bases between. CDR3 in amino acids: CSARVRGVGTEAFF. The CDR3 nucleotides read TGCAGTGCTAGAGTTCGGGGCGTAGGGACTGAAGCTTTCTTT.

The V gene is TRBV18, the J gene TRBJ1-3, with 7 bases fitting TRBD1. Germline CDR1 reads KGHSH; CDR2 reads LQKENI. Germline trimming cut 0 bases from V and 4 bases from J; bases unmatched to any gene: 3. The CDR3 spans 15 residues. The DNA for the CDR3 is TGTGCCAGCTCACCACCTCAGGGGGAAGGAAACACCATATATTTT. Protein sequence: CASSPPQGEGNTIYF.

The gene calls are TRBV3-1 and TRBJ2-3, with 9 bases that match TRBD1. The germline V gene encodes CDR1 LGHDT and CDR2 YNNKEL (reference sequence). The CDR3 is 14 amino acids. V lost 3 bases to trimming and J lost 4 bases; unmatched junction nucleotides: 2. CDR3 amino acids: CASSQGQGADTQYF. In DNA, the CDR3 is TGTGCCAGCAGCCAGGGACAGGGTGCAGATACGCAGTATTTT.

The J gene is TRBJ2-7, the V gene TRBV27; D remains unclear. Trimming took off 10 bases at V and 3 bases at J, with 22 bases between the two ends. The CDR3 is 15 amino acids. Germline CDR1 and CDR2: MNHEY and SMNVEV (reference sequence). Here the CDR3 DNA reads TGTGCCACCACCAACCGGATGGTTGCTGGCTACGAGCAGTACTTC. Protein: CATTNRMVAGYEQYF.

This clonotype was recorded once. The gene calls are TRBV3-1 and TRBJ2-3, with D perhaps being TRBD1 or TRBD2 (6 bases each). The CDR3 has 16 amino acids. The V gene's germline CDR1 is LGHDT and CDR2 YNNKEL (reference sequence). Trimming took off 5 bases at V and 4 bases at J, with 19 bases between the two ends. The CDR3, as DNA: TGTGCCAGCAGCATCAGCTCGGGGGCTTCCTCAGATACGCAGTATTTT. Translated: CASSISSGASSDTQYF.

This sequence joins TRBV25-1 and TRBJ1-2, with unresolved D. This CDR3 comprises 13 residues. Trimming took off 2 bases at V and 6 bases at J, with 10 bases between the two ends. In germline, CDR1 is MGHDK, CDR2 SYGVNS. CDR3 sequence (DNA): TGTGCCAGCAGTGAACCGCCAGCGGATGGCTACACCTTC. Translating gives CASSEPPADGYTF.

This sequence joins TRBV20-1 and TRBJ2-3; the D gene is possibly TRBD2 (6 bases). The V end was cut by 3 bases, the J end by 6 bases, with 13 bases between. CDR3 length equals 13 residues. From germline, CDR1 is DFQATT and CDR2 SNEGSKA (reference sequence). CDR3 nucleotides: TGCAGTGCTAGTCCACCGGGAGCGGATACGCAGTATTTT. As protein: CSASPPGADTQYF.

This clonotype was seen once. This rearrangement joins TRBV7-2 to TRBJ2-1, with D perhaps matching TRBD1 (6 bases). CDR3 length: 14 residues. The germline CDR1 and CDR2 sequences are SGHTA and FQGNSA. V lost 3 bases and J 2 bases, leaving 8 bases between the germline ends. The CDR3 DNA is TGTGCCAGCAGCTTCACAGGGACCTACAATGAGCAGTTCTTC. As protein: CASSFTGTYNEQFF.

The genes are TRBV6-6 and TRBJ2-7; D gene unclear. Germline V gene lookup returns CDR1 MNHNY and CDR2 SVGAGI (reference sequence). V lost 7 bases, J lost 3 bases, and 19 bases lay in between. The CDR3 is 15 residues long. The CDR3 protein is CASTFPRASDYEQYV. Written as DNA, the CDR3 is TGTGCCAGCACTTTCCCCCGGGCGTCGGACTACGAGCAGTACGTC.

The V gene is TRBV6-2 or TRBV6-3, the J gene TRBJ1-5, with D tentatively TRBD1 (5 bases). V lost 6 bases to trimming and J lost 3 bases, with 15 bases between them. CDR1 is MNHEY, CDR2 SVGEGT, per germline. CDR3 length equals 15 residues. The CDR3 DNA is TGTGCCAGCAGCCCACTACGGGGCTACAATCAGCCCCAGCATTTT. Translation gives CASSPLRGYNQPQHF.

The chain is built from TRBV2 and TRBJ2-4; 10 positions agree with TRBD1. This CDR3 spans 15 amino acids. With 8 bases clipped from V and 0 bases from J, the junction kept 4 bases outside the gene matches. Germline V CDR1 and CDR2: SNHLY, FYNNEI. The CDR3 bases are TGTGCCAGCGGGGGGGACAGGGGAGCCAAAAACATTCAGTACTTC. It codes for CASGGDRGAKNIQYF.

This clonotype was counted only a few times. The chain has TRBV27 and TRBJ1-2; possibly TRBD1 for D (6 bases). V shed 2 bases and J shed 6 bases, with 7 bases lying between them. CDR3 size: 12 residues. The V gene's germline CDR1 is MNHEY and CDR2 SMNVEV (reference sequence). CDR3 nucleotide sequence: TGTGCCAGCAGTTTAACAGGGAATGGCTACACCTTC. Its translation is CASSLTGNGYTF.

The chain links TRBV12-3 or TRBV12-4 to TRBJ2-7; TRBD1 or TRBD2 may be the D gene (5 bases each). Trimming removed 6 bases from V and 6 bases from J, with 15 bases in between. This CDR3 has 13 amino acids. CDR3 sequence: CASRARVGVEQYF. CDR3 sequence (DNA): TGTGCCAGCAGAGCCAGGGTGGGAGTCGAGCAGTACTTC.

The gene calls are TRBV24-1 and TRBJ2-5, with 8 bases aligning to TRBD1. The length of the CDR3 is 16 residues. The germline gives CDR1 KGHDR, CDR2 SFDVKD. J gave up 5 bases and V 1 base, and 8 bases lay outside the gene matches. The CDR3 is CATSDLSPTGEETQYF. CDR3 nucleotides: TGTGCCACCAGTGATTTATCGCCGACAGGGGAGGAGACCCAGTACTTC.

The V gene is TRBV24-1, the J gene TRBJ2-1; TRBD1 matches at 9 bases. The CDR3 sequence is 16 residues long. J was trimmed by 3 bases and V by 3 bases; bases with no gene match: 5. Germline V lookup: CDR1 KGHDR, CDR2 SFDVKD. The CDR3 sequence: CATSDTGTGNYNEQFF. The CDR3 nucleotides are TGTGCCACCAGTGATACCGGGACAGGGAACTACAATGAGCAGTTCTTC.

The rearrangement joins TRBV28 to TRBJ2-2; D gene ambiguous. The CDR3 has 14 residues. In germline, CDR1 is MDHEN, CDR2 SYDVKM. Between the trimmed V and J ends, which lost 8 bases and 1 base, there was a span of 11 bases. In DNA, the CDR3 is TGTGCCAGCTACACGACGGAGAACACCGGGGAGCTGTTTTTT. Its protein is CASYTTENTGELFF.

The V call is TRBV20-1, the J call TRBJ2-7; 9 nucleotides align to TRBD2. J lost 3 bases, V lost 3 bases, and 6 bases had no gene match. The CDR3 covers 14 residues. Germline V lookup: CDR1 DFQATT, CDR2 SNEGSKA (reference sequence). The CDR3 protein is CSARGNSGSYEQYV. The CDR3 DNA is TGCAGTGCTAGGGGTAATAGCGGGAGCTACGAGCAGTACGTC.

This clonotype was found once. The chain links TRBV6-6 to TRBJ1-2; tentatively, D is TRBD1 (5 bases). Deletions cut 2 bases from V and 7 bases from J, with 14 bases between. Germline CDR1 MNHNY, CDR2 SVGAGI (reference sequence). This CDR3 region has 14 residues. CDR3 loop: CASSYRARAGGYTF. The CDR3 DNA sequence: TGTGCCAGCAGTTACCGGGCCAGGGCGGGTGGCTACACCTTC.

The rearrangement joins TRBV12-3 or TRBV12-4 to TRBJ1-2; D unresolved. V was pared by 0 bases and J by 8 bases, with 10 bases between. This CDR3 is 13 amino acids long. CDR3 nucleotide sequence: TGTGCCAGCAGTTTAGCCAGCCTGGGCGGCTACACCTTC. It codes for CASSLASLGGYTF.

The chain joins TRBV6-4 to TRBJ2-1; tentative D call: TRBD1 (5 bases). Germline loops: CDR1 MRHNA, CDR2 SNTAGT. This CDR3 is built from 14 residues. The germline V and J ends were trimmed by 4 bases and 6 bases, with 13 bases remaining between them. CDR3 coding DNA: TGTGCCAGCAGTGCTGAGACAGTGGGCAATGAGCAGTTCTTC. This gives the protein CASSAETVGNEQFF.

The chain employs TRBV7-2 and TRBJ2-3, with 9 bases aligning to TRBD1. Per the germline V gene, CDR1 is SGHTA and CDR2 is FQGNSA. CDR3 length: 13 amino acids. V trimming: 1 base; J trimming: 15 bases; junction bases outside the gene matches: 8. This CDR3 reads CASSLGPRDRAYF. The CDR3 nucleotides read TGTGCCAGCAGCTTAGGCCCCCGGGACAGGGCATATTTT.

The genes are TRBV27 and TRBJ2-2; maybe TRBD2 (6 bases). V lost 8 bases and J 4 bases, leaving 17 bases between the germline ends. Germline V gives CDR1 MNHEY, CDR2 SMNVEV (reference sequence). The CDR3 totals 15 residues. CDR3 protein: CASSGGWSATGELFF. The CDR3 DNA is TGTGCCAGCTCCGGGGGATGGTCGGCCACCGGGGAGCTGTTTTTT.

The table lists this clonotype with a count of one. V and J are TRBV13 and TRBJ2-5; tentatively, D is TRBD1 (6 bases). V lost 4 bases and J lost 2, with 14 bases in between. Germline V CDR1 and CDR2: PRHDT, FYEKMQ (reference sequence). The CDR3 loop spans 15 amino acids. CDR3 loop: CASSSLPGVQETQYF. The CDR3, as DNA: TGTGCCAGCAGCTCGCTCCCAGGGGTGCAAGAGACCCAGTACTTC.